These 18 T cell receptor beta chains were all obtained from the same sample, sequenced in a study of T cell clusters in autoimmune cytopenias. Some 38,000 genome equivalents of blood DNA were amplified for TRB. Multiplex touch-down PCR amplified TRB using TRB-A and TRB-B pools in one tube. For each CDR3 protein, TCRdb gives one entry from its re-call of the multiplex PCR reads, without DNA. The repertoire table contains around 6,600 distinct CDR3 sequences. These same data were also listed under a study on T cell repertoires in aging, cancer and after chemotherapy.

Specimen: peripheral blood. Receptors originate from a human donor in good health.

The chain couples TRBV20-1 to TRBJ2-7; TCRdb reports TRBD2, a call that lacks DNA to check it against. The CDR3 consists of 12 residues. CDR1 and CDR2 from the germline V gene are DFQATT and SNEGSKA (reference sequence). The CDR3: CSARERDYEQYF.

This sequence joins TRBV27 and TRBJ2-5; with no DNA, the TCRdb D assignment of TRBD2 cannot be verified. CDR3 length: 16 amino acids. Germline V gives CDR1 MNHEY, CDR2 SMNVEV (reference sequence). The CDR3 sequence is CASSLYFAGVGETQYF.

This chain uses TRBV12-3 or TRBV12-4 with TRBJ2-5; the D call of TRBD1 rests on TCRdb alone, since no DNA is present to check it. This CDR3 is built from 14 residues. The CDR3 reads CASSGGSLGETQYF.

The rearrangement joins TRBV6-1 to TRBJ1-1; no DNA is available, so the TRBD1 call from TCRdb remains unchecked. This CDR3 region has 15 residues. The germline gives CDR1 MNHNS, CDR2 SASEGT. This CDR3 reads CASSRTGQTNTEAFF.

The J gene is TRBJ2-7, the V gene TRBV12-3 or TRBV12-4; there is no DNA to check the TCRdb D call of TRBD1. The CDR3 runs to 14 residues. The CDR3 spells CASRDTGGHYEQYF.

The genes are TRBV19 and TRBJ1-5; there is no DNA to check the TCRdb D call of TRBD1. Germline loops: CDR1 LNHDA, CDR2 SQIVND (reference sequence). This CDR3 has 14 amino acids. This CDR3 reads CASSMRQRGQPQHF.

J is TRBJ1-5 and V is TRBV12-3 or TRBV12-4; TCRdb calls TRBD1, which cannot be checked without DNA. The CDR3 contains 17 residues. This chain's CDR3 is CASSISGTGFLIQPQHF.

By frequency, this clonotype is medium-sized (0.01 to 0.1%). The chain employs TRBV6-5 and TRBJ2-2; TCRdb's assignment of TRBD2 cannot be checked, as there is no DNA. Germline assignment: CDR1 MNHEY and CDR2 SVGAGI. CDR3 length: 15 residues. The CDR3 region is CASRKEGLNTGELFF.

The rearrangement joins TRBV10-3 to TRBJ1-1; TCRdb's D call of TRBD1 is untestable without DNA. CDR1 ENHRY and CDR2 SYGVKD come from the germline V gene. The CDR3 runs to 14 residues. CDR3 region: CAISGGDRGTEAFF.

The chain is built from TRBV7-2 and TRBJ2-3; as DNA is missing, the TRBD2 call by TCRdb cannot be tested. Germline V gives CDR1 SGHTA, CDR2 FQGNSA. The CDR3 is 16 residues long. The CDR3 protein is CASSSGLAGNTDTQYF.

The chain recombines TRBV7-6 with TRBJ1-3; without DNA, the TCRdb call of TRBD1 cannot be checked. The germline gives CDR1 SGHVS, CDR2 FNYEAQ. This CDR3 has 17 amino acids. CDR3 in amino acids: CASSQGATPRTGNTIYF.

Considering frequency, this clonotype is medium-sized (0.01 to 0.1%). The rearrangement joins TRBV15 to TRBJ2-1; TCRdb gives TRBD2 as the D gene, but with no DNA this cannot be confirmed. Germline loops: CDR1 LNHNV, CDR2 YYDKDF (reference sequence). The CDR3 extends over 16 amino acids. The chain's CDR3 is CATSRGTSRLYNEQFF.

This chain joins TRBV30 and TRBJ1-2. This CDR3 is 12 amino acids long. CDR1 and CDR2 from the germline V gene are GTSNPN and SVGIG (reference sequence). The CDR3 sequence: CAWRAGGYGYTF. The variable domain in full, with the rest retrieved from reference TRBV30 and TRBJ1-2, is SQTIHQWPATLVQPVGSPLSLECTVEGTSNPNLYWYRQAAGRGLQLLFYSVGIGQISSEVPQNLSASRPQDRQFILSSKKLLLSDSGFYLCAWRAGGYGYTFGSGTRLTVV.

The chain carries TRBV7-2 and TRBJ1-5; TCRdb designates TRBD1, a call that cannot be tested without DNA. The CDR3 totals 13 residues. CDR1 and CDR2 from the germline V gene are SGHTA and FQGNSA. CDR3 protein: CASSLDSSQPQHF.

This clonotype is deemed medium-sized (0.01 to 0.1%) by its frequency. The CDR3 loop reads CASSWGTGTSGRDQETQYF. The gene calls are TRBV5-6 and TRBJ2-5; the D call from TCRdb, TRBD2, cannot be confirmed without DNA. The CDR3 is made up of 19 amino acids. The germline gives CDR1 SGHDT, CDR2 YYEEEE.

This clonotype shows up as medium-sized by frequency. The J gene is TRBJ2-7, the V gene TRBV6-5; lacking DNA, the TRBD2 call made by TCRdb goes unchecked. Germline lookup yields CDR1 MNHEY and CDR2 SVGAGI. This CDR3 has 15 residues. The CDR3 is CASSYGREATYEQYF.

The chain employs TRBV6-2 or TRBV6-3 and TRBJ2-2; the D gene TCRdb calls, TRBD2, cannot be checked with no DNA. There are 18 residues in the CDR3. The germline CDR1 and CDR2 sequences are MNHEY and SVGEGT. The CDR3 region is CASETGLAGVRSTGELFF.

The genes are TRBV30 and TRBJ1-1. From germline, CDR1 is GTSNPN and CDR2 SVGIG (reference sequence). The CDR3 runs 13 residues. The CDR3: CAWSVTTNTEAFF.